This T cell receptor (beta chain) originates from a study of metastatic and nonmetastatic thyroid tumors. Study background: Comparative analysis of repertoires was undertaken across blood and tumor or nodule tissue obtained from malignant and benign thyroid patients.

Judged by abundance, this clone is medium-sized. TCRdb called clones again from the PCR reads with MiXCR. In the table there are 5,500 to 7,000 clones, more than 2.5% of which are singletons. Nobody among the patients had been given any treatment before thyroid surgery. The sample taken for sequencing was tumor tissue. The receptor comes from a female donor with papillary thyroid cancer or a benign thyroid nodule (not recorded which). Some clones in this sample may be carry-over from other donors' samples.

The CDR3 bases are TGTGCCAGCAGCGTAGGGGCAGGGCCGATGAACACTGAAGCTTTCTTT. Its translation: CASSVGAGPMNTEAFF. The V call is TRBV9, the J call TRBJ1-1, with D possibly matching TRBD1 (5 bases). Germline CDR1 reads SGDLS; CDR2 reads YYNGEE. With 0 bases removed from V and 0 bases from J, the gap between germline ends came to 12 bases. CDR3 length: 16 amino acids.